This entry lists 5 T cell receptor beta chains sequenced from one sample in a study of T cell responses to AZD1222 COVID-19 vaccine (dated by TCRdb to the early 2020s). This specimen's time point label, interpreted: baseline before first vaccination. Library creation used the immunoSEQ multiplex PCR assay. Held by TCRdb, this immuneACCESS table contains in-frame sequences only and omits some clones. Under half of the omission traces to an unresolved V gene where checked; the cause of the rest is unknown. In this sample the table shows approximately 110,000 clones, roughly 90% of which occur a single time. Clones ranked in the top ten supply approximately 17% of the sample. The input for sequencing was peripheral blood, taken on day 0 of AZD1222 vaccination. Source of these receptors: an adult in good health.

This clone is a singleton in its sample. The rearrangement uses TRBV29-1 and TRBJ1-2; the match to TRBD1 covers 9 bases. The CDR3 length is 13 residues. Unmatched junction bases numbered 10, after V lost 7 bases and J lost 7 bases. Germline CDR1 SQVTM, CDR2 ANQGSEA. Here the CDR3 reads CSGGGQGWGGYTF. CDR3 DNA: TGCAGCGGCGGCGGACAGGGGTGGGGTGGCTACACCTTC.

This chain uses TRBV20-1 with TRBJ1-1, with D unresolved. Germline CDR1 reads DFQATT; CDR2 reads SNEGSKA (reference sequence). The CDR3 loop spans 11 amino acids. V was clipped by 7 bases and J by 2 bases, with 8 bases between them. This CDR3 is CSVRGNTEAFF. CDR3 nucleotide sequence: TGCAGTGTACGGGGAAACACTGAAGCTTTCTTT.

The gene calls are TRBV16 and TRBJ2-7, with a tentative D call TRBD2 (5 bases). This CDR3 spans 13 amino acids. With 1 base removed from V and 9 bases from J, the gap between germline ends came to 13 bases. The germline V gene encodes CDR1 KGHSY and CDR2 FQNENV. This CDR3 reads CASSQFGEIGQYF. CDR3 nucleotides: TGTGCCAGCAGCCAATTCGGGGAAATCGGGCAGTACTTC.

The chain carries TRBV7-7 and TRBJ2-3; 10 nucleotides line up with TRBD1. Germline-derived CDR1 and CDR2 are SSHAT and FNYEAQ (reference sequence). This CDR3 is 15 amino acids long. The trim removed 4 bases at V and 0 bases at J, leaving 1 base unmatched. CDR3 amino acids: CASSSGQGSTDTQYF. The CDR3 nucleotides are TGTGCCAGCAGCTCGGGACAGGGGAGCACAGATACGCAGTATTTT. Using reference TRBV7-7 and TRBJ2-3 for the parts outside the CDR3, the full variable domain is GAGVSQSPRYKVTKRGQDVTLRCDPISSHATLYWYQQALGQGPEFLTYFNYEAQPDKSGLPSDRFSAERPEGSISTLTIQRTEQRDSAMYRCASSSGQGSTDTQYFGPGTRLTVL.

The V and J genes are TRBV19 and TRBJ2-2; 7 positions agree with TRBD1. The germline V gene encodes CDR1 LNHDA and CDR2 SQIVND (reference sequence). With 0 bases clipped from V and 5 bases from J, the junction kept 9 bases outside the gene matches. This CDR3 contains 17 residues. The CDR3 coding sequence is TGTGCCAGTAGTATAGAACGGGACAGTCGTGGTACCGGGGAGCTGTTTTTT. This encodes CASSIERDSRGTGELFF.